The 3 T cell receptor beta chains below were found in one sample sequenced in a study of T cells after yellow fever vaccination. MiXCR was run by TCRdb on the 5' RACE reads, yielding one entry per CDR3 protein. The sample contains approximately 260,000 distinct CDR3 sequences, approximately 5.2% of which appear only once. This specimen was CD4+ T cells sorted from PBMCs, taken on the day of the yellow fever booster vaccination. These receptors were taken from a man aged 18 to 29 who received the YFV17D yellow fever vaccine.

The J gene is TRBJ2-3, the V gene TRBV6-1; TRBD2 aligns across 9 bases. The CDR3 is 15 residues long. Germline-derived CDR1 and CDR2 are MNHNS and SASEGT. The junction had 17 bases not matched to a gene; V was cut back by 10 bases and J by 9 bases. In DNA, the CDR3 is TGTGCCACCTCGACAGCGGGGGGCTCATCAGGCACGCAGTATTTT. Protein product: CATSTAGGSSGTQYF.

V and J are TRBV6-1 and TRBJ2-2, with D hard to call. The CDR3 extends over 15 amino acids. V was trimmed by 3 bases and J by 5 bases, leaving 13 bases between them. Germline CDR1 and CDR2: MNHNS and SASEGT. The CDR3 nucleotides read TGTGCCAGCAGTGACTTGCTCCTCACGACCGGGGAGCTGTTTTTT. Its protein product is CASSDLLLTTGELFF.

This clonotype was observed a handful of times. The chain couples TRBV28 to TRBJ2-5; 9 bases are shared with TRBD1. With 2 bases clipped from V and 3 bases from J, the junction kept 1 base outside the gene matches. This CDR3 comprises 14 residues. Germline CDR1 MDHEN, CDR2 SYDVKM. The CDR3 DNA sequence: TGTGCCAGCAGTTTAGGGACAGGGAAAGAGACCCAGTACTTC. Translation: CASSLGTGKETQYF. Full variable domain (missing parts from reference TRBV28 and TRBJ2-5): DVKVTQSSRYLVKRTGEKVFLECVQDMDHENMFWYRQDPGLGLRLIYFSYDVKMKEKGDIPEGYSVSREKKERFSLILESASTNQTSMYLCASSLGTGKETQYFGPGTRLLVL.